This T cell receptor beta chain was documented in a study of beta chain features in type 1 diabetes. A single count supports this clone. The authors reverse transcribed all of the isolated RNA, so sequencing captured expressed TCRB transcripts. Method: immunoSEQ multiplex PCR; TCRdb's copy keeps in-frame clones and lacks some. The table lists some 410,000 clones, about 14% of them singletons. There are 17 residues in the CDR3. Germline loops: CDR1 KGHSH, CDR2 LQKENI. V shed 3 bases and J shed 6 bases, with 23 bases lying between them. Input material: naive CD4+ T cells from blood. The receptor was isolated from a man aged 25 to 40 in good health. This chain connects TRBV18 to TRBJ1-2, with a weak D call TRBD1 (6 bases). The DNA of the CDR3 is TGTGCCAGCTCACCGTCCCGATCAGGGGCTGCGTGGGATGGCTACACCTTC. Translation: CASSPSRSGAAWDGYTF.